This T cell receptor (beta chain) was identified in a study of cytomegalovirus exposure and HLA in healthy donors. Study-level results: Presence/absence analyses rested on an assumption that sequencing depth was roughly uniform across donors. Later analysis demonstrated an association between a missense DCLRE1C variant and TCR beta V- and J-gene trimming. In a later analysis, an Asian-associated ancestry cluster reportedly showed fewer N-insertions than the roughly 650-donor mean.

As for this clone: No antigen is known for it.

In the PCR, 60 Vbeta and 13 Jbeta primers were used. Using immunoSEQ multiplex PCR, the repertoire was profiled, and TCRdb retains in-frame clones only, with some absent. The sample comprises around 100,000 clones, 79% of which are singletons, and 2.5% to 3% rests with the top ten. The clonotype originates from a woman under 30 in good health and CMV-seropositive. The sample consisted of PBMCs.

The CDR3 protein is CASSVDLGQGSSEQYF. The CDR3 DNA reads TGTGCCAGCAGCGTAGATCTAGGACAGGGGAGCAGTGAGCAGTACTTC. The chain couples TRBV9 to TRBJ2-7; 9 bases line up with TRBD1. V shed 0 bases, J shed 7 bases, and the junction held 11 bases outside the gene matches. Germline assignment: CDR1 SGDLS and CDR2 YYNGEE. The CDR3 extends over 16 amino acids.